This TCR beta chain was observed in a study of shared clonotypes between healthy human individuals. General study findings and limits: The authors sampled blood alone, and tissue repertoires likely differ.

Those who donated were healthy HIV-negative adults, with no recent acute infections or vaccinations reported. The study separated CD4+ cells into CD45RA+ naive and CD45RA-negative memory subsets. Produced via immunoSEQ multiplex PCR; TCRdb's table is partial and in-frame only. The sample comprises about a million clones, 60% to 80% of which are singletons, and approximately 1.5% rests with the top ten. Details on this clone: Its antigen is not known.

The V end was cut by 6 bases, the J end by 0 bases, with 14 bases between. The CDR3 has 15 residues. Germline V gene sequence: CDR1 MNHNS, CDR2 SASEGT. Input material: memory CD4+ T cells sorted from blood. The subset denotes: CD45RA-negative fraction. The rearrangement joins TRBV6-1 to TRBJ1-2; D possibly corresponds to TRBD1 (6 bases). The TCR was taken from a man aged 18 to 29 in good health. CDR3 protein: CASRGGASANYGYTF. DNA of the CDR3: TGTGCCAGCAGGGGGGGGGCTTCAGCTAACTATGGCTACACCTTC.